This T cell receptor beta chain was sequenced in a study of shared clonotypes between healthy human individuals. Trimming pared 0 bases from V and 2 bases from J, leaving 9 bases between. This CDR3 has 15 amino acids. The germline V gene encodes CDR1 SGHDN and CDR2 FVKESK. Study-level points and caveats: Generation probability values for non-shared clonotypes were lower than those for clonotypes shared by all four donors.

With respect to this clone: Its antigen is not identified.

Each subset's genomic DNA was shared equally among a number of immunoSEQ plates. The data were produced by immunoSEQ multiplex PCR, yet TCRdb's version contains in-frame clones alone and is incomplete. The sample lists over 800,000 clones, 80% to 95% occurring once. The naive CD8 subset, CD45RO-negative cells positively selected for CCR7, excluded terminally differentiated effector memory CD45RA+ cells. The receptor's source is a young man in good health. The sample was naive CD8+ T cells sorted from blood. J is TRBJ2-3 and V is TRBV14; no clear D. The CDR3 DNA reads TGTGCCAGCAGCCAAGATTTAGGGATCACAGATACGCAGTATTTT. Translated, it gives CASSQDLGITDTQYF.